Listed below are T cell receptor beta chains from one sample, sequenced in a study of CD8 T cells in ankylosing spondylitis. Via MiXCR, TCRdb re-called the 5' RACE reads, giving one row per CDR3 protein. Among about 800,000 distinct CDR3 sequences listed, about 11% were seen once. Specimen: blood, either unsorted or a sorted T cell fraction (not recorded which). These receptor sequences come from a male donor with ankylosing spondylitis. CDR3s include the opening cysteine and the closing phenylalanine or tryptophan. A D gene is named only where the DNA matches it firmly. Size values are once, few and many counts, or a class for expanded clones, and some rows have none.

>TRBJ1-1|.|.|TRBV20-1
CSASIQGGTEAFF
TGCAGTGCTAGTATACAGGGTGGCACTGAAGCTTTCTTT
>TRBJ1-4|.|few|TRBV5-1
CASSLSGINEKLFF
TGCGCCAGCAGCTTGTCTGGGATTAATGAAAAACTGTTTTTT
>TRBJ2-7|.|many|TRBV5-6
CASSSRQGSLITYEQYF
TGTGCCAGCAGCTCACGGCAGGGAAGCCTAATCACCTACGAGCAGTACTTC
>TRBJ1-4|.|many|TRBV20-1
CSARDQRGNEKLFF
TGCAGTGCTAGAGATCAGCGGGGGAATGAAAAACTGTTTTTT
>TRBJ2-2|.|.|TRBV6-2/TRBV6-3
CASSYSGLAKTGELFF
TGTGCCAGCAGTTACTCGGGACTTGCTAAGACCGGGGAGCTGTTTTTT
>TRBJ1-6|.|few|TRBV5-1
CASSYSGGGNSPLHF
TGCGCCAGCAGCTACTCCGGAGGAGGCAATTCACCCCTCCACTTT
>TRBJ2-1|TRBD2|.|TRBV24-1
CATSSFSGSSYNEQFF
TGTGCCACCAGTTCTTTTAGCGGGAGCTCCTACAATGAGCAGTTCTTC
>TRBJ1-1|TRBD1|few|TRBV12-3/TRBV12-4
CASRGGGQVNTEAFF
TGTGCCAGCAGAGGGGGGGGACAGGTGAACACTGAAGCTTTCTTT
>TRBJ2-7|.|.|TRBV20-1
CSARPVGYEQYF
TGCAGTGCTAGACCTGTCGGCTACGAGCAGTACTTC
>TRBJ2-1|TRBD1|many|TRBV5-1
CASSRRPGQGHHEQFF
TGCGCCAGCAGCCGTAGGCCGGGACAGGGTCATCATGAGCAGTTCTTC
>TRBJ1-4|.|few|TRBV6-1
CASNGQRGGQWADKLFF
TGTGCCAGCAACGGGCAGAGAGGTGGACAGTGGGCGGACAAACTGTTTTTT
>TRBJ2-7|.|few|TRBV20-1
CSARADSYEQYF
TGCAGTGCTAGAGCGGATAGCTACGAGCAGTACTTC
>TRBJ2-1|.|.|TRBV11-2
CASSSTGLLFYNEQFF
TGTGCCAGCAGCTCAACGGGACTTCTTTTTTACAATGAGCAGTTCTTC
>TRBJ2-1|.|few|TRBV6-1
CASTSGTLIKQFF
TGTGCCAGCACCTCCGGGACCCTGATTAAGCAGTTCTTC
>TRBJ2-7|.|few|TRBV18
CASSPQTGGEQYF
TGTGCCAGCTCACCACAGACAGGAGGGGAGCAGTACTTC
>TRBJ2-7|TRBD1|few|TRBV10-3
CAVRQGSSYEQYF
TGTGCCGTTCGACAGGGTAGTTCCTACGAGCAGTACTTC
>TRBJ2-7|.|few|TRBV4-2
CASSQDWAGVNEQYF
TGTGCCAGCAGCCAAGATTGGGCCGGGGTGAACGAGCAGTACTTC
>TRBJ1-2|TRBD1|.|TRBV5-1
CASSLQGADYGYTF
TGCGCCAGCAGCTTGCAGGGGGCGGACTATGGCTACACCTTC
>TRBJ1-2|.|few|TRBV7-2
CASSLVGSYTF
TGTGCCAGCAGCTTAGTTGGGAGCTACACCTTC
>TRBJ1-2|TRBD1|few|TRBV5-1
CASSPTGFPEGYTF
TGCGCCAGCAGCCCGACAGGGTTCCCCGAGGGCTACACCTTC
>TRBJ2-5|.|few|TRBV6-2/TRBV6-3
CASSYSWDQETQYF
TGTGCCAGCAGTTACTCCTGGGACCAAGAGACCCAGTACTTC
>TRBJ2-5|TRBD1|few|TRBV7-2
CASSFDRGWETQYF
TGTGCCAGCAGCTTTGACAGGGGATGGGAGACCCAGTACTTC
>TRBJ1-1|TRBD1|few|TRBV4-3
CASSQDRGRDTEAFF
TGCGCCAGCAGCCAGGACAGGGGGCGGGACACTGAAGCTTTCTTT
>TRBJ2-2|TRBD1|few|TRBV5-1
CASNPDRGPDTGELFF
TGCGCCAGCAACCCGGACAGGGGGCCCGACACCGGGGAGCTGTTTTTT
>TRBJ1-4|.|.|TRBV7-9
CASSRGAGVEKLFF
TGTGCCAGCAGCAGAGGGGCAGGAGTCGAAAAACTGTTTTTT
>TRBJ2-1|TRBD2|many|TRBV10-3
CAISGASGYYNEQFF
TGTGCCATCAGTGGGGCTAGCGGTTACTACAATGAGCAGTTCTTC
>TRBJ2-3|TRBD2|.|TRBV4-2
CASSQGLAGGDTQYF
TGTGCCAGCAGCCAAGGGCTAGCGGGAGGGGATACGCAGTATTTT
>TRBJ1-1|.|.|TRBV20-1
CTPRGNTEAFF
TGCACCCCTAGAGGGAACACTGAAGCTTTCTTT
>TRBJ2-7|TRBD1|few|TRBV5-5
CASSLRGQFSVEQYF
TGTGCCAGCAGCTTGAGGGGACAGTTTTCGGTAGAGCAGTACTTC
>TRBJ1-2|TRBD1|many|TRBV5-1
CASSVGTEYDGYTF
TGCGCCAGCAGCGTAGGGACAGAGTATGATGGCTACACCTTC
>TRBJ2-1|TRBD2|.|TRBV4-1
CASSQVGSGGYNEQFF
TGCGCCAGCAGCCAAGTTGGTAGCGGGGGGTACAATGAGCAGTTCTTC
>TRBJ2-1|.|.|TRBV5-1
CASSLSGLPSNEQFF
TGCGCCAGCAGCCTTAGCGGATTACCCTCCAATGAGCAGTTCTTC
>TRBJ2-7|TRBD2|.|TRBV7-2
CASSLERSGSGGEQYF
TGTGCCAGCAGCTTAGAGCGTTCAGGGAGCGGGGGCGAGCAGTACTTC
>TRBJ2-1|TRBD2|.|TRBV10-3
CAISERISGSNEQFF
TGTGCCATCAGTGAAAGGATTAGCGGGAGCAATGAGCAGTTCTTC
>TRBJ1-5|.|few|TRBV7-2
CASSLTPGGGGQPQHF
TGTGCCAGCAGCTTAACTCCTGGGGGAGGTGGACAGCCCCAGCATTTT
>TRBJ2-4|.|few|TRBV20-1
CSARDGGLAKNIQYF
TGCAGTGCTAGAGACGGCGGTTTAGCCAAAAACATTCAGTACTTC
>TRBJ1-1|.|few|TRBV5-1
CASKRTIGDDGNTEAFF
TGCGCCAGCAAGAGGACAATTGGAGACGACGGGAACACTGAAGCTTTCTTT
>TRBJ2-7|.|few|TRBV20-1
CSARRWAYEQYF
TGCAGTGCTAGACGGTGGGCCTACGAGCAGTACTTC
>TRBJ1-6|TRBD1|few|TRBV20-1
CSARGGRGSYNSPLHF
TGCAGTGCTAGAGGGGGCAGGGGGTCCTATAATTCACCCCTCCACTTT
>TRBJ2-1|TRBD2|.|TRBV20-1
CSARDLTSGNYNEQFF
TGCAGTGCTAGAGATCTGACTAGCGGAAACTACAATGAGCAGTTCTTC
>TRBJ2-3|.|.|TRBV4-1
CASSKEGRDTQYF
TGCGCCAGCAGCAAGGAGGGAAGGGATACGCAGTATTTT
>TRBJ1-5|.|few|TRBV20-1
CSARSPGTQPQHF
TGCAGTGCTAGATCCCCAGGGACCCAGCCCCAGCATTTT
>TRBJ1-2|.|.|TRBV6-6
CASSYPGRYGYTF
TGTGCCAGCAGTTATCCGGGACGCTATGGCTACACCTTC
>TRBJ1-1|TRBD1|.|TRBV3-1
CASSQGTANTEAFF
TGTGCCAGCAGCCAGGGGACAGCGAACACTGAAGCTTTCTTT
>TRBJ2-5|.|many|TRBV29-1
CSVAGAETQYF
TGCAGCGTTGCTGGTGCAGAGACCCAGTACTTC
>TRBJ2-2|.|few|TRBV7-7
CASSLVSGGTGELFF
TGTGCTAGCAGCTTAGTTTCTGGGGGCACCGGGGAGCTGTTTTTT
>TRBJ1-5|.|.|TRBV6-2/TRBV6-3
CATGRGSNQPQHF
TGTGCCACGGGGAGGGGGAGCAATCAGCCCCAGCATTTT
>TRBJ2-3|TRBD2|.|TRBV7-2
CASSLGGAGEDTQYF
TGTGCCAGCAGCTTAGGTGGAGCGGGAGAAGATACGCAGTATTTT
>TRBJ1-4|.|few|TRBV7-9
CASSPRGRREKLFF
TGTGCCAGCAGCCCCAGAGGACGTCGGGAAAAACTGTTTTTT
>TRBJ1-2|.|.|TRBV5-6
CASSLNRATYTF
TGTGCCAGCAGCCTAAACAGGGCGACCTACACCTTC
>TRBJ1-1|.|few|TRBV6-1
CASSSWGGAVNTEAFF
TGTGCCAGCAGCTCCTGGGGGGGGGCAGTGAACACTGAAGCTTTCTTT
>TRBJ2-7|.|many|TRBV4-3
CASSRGGSGSYEQYF
TGCGCCAGCAGCCGGGGTGGGTCAGGATCCTACGAGCAGTACTTC
>TRBJ2-7|.|many|TRBV20-1
CSAILSGVPEQYF
TGCAGTGCTATCTTGTCGGGAGTGCCCGAGCAGTACTTC
>TRBJ2-2|.|.|TRBV6-1
CASRGLTSSHTGELFF
TGTGCCAGCAGAGGATTGACTAGTTCGCACACCGGGGAGCTGTTTTTT
>TRBJ2-2|.|few|TRBV29-1
CSVPDGIKNTGELFF
TGCAGCGTGCCCGACGGAATTAAGAACACCGGGGAGCTGTTTTTT